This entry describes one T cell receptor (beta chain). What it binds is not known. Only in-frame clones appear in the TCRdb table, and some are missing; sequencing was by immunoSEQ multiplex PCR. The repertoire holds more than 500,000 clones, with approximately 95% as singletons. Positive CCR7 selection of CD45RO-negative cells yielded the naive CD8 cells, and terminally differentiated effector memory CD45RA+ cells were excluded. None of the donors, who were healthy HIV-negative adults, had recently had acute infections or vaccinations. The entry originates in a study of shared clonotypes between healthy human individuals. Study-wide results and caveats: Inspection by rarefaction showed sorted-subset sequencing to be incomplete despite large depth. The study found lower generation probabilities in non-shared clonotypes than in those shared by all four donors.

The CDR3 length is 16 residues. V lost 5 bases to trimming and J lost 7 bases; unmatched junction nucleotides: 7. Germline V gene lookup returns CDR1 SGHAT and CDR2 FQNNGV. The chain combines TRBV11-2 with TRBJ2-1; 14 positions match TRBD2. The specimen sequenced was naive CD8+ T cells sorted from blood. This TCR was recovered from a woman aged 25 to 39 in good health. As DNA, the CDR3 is TGTGCCAGCAGCCATCGACTAGCGGGAGGGTTAAATGAGCAGTTCTTC. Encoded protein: CASSHRLAGGLNEQFF.